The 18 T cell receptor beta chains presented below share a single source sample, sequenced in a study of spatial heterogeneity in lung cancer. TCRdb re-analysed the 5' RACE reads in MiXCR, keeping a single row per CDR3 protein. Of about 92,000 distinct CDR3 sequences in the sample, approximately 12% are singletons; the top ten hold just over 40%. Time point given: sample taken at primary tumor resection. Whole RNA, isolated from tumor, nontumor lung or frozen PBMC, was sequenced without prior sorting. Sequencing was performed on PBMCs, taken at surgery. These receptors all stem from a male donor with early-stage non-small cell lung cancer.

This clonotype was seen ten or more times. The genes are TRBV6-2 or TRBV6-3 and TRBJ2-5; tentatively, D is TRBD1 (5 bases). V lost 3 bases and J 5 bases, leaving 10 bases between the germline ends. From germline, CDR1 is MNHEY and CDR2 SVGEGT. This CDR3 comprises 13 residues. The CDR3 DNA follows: TGTGCCAGCAGTTATCAGGGTACGGAGACCCAGTACTTC. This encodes CASSYQGTETQYF.

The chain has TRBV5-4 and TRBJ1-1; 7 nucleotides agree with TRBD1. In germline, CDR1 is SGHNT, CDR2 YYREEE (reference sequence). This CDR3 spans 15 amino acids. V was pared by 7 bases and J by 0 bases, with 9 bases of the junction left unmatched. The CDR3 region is CASSDRDTMNTEAFF. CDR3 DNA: TGTGCCAGCTCAGACAGGGACACCATGAACACTGAAGCTTTCTTT.

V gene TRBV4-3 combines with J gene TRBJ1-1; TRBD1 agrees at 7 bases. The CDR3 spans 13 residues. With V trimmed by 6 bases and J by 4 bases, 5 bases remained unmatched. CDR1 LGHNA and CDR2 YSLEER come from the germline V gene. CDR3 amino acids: CASRSTGATEAFF. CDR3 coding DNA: TGCGCCAGCAGATCTACAGGGGCCACTGAAGCTTTCTTT.

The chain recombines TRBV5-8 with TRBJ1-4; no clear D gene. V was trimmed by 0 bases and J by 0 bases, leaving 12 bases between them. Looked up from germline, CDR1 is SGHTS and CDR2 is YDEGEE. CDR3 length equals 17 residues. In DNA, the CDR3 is TGTGCCAGCAGCTTGGGGTTGGGGATCTCAACTAATGAAAAACTGTTTTTT. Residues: CASSLGLGISTNEKLFF.

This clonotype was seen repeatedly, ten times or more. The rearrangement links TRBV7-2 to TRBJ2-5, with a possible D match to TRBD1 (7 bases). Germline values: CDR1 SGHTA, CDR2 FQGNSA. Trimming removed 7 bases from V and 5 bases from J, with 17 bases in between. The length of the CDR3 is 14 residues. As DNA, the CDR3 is TGTGCCAGCAAACCAGGAGGGGGACAGGAGACCCAGTACTTC. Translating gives CASKPGGGQETQYF.

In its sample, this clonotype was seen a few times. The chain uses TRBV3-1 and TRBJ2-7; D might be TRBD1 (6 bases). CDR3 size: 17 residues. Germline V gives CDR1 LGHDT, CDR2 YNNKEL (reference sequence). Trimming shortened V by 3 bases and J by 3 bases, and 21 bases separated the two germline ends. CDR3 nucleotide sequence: TGTGCCAGCAGCCACACCATACAGGGATGGGGTTACTACGAGCAGTACTTC. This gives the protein CASSHTIQGWGYYEQYF.

The CDR3 DNA sequence: TGTGCCAGCAGCCGGACTAGCGGATACACAGATACGCAGTATTTT. Amino acid sequence: CASSRTSGYTDTQYF. The chain is built from TRBV7-2 and TRBJ2-3; 10 bases line up with TRBD2. V dropped 5 bases and J dropped 2; count of bases not matched to a gene: 4. CDR3 length equals 15 residues. The germline V gene encodes CDR1 SGHTA and CDR2 FQGNSA.

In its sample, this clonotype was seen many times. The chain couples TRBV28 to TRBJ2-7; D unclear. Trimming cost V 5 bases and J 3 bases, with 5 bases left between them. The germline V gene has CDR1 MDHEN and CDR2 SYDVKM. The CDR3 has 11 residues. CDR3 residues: CASSDLYEQYF. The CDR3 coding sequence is TGTGCCAGCAGTGACCTCTACGAGCAGTACTTC.

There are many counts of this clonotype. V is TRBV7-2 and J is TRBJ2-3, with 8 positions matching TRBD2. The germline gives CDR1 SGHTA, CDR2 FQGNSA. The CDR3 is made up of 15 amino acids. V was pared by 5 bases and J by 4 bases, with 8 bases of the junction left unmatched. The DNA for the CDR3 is TGTGCCAGCAGCGAATCACTAGCGGAGGCAGATACGCAGTATTTT. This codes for CASSESLAEADTQYF.

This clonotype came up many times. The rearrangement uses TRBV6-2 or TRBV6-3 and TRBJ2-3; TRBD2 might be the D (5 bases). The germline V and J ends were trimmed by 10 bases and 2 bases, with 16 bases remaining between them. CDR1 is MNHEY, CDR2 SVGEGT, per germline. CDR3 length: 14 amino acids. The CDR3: CATTSEGATDTQYF. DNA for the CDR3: TGTGCCACCACGAGCGAGGGAGCCACAGATACGCAGTATTTT.

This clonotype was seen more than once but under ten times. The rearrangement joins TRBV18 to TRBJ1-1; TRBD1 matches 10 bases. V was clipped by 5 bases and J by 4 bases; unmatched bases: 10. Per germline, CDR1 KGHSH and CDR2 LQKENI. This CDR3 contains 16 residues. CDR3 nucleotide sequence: TGTGCCAGCTCAGAATGCCTGACAGGGGGCTTCACTGAAGCTTTCTTT. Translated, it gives CASSECLTGGFTEAFF.

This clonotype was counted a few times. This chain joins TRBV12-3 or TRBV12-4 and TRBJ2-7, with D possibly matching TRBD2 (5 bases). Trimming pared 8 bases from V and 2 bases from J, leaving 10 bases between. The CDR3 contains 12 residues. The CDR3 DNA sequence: TGTGCCAGCTCCGGGAACGCCTACGAGCAGTACTTC. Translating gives CASSGNAYEQYF.

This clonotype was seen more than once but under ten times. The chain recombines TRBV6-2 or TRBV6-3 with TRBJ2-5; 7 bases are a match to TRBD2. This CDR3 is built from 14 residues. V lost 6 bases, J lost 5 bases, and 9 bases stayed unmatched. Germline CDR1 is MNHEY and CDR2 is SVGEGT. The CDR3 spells CASSLSSGGETQYF. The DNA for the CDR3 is TGTGCCAGCAGCCTTTCTAGCGGAGGGGAGACCCAGTACTTC.

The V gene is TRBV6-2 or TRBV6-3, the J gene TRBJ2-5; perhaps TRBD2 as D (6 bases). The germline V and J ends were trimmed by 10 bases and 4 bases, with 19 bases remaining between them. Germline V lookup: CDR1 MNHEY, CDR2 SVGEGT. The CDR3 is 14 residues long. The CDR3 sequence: CATTPDLAPETQYF. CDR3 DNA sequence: TGTGCCACCACCCCGGACCTAGCGCCAGAGACCCAGTACTTC.

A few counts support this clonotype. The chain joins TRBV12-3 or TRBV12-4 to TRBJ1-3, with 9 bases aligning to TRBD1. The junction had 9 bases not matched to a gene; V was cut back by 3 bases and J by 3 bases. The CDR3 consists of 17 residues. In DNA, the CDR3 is TGTGCCAGCAGTTTTTCCGGGGGACAGGGTGATGGAAACACCATATATTTT. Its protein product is CASSFSGGQGDGNTIYF.

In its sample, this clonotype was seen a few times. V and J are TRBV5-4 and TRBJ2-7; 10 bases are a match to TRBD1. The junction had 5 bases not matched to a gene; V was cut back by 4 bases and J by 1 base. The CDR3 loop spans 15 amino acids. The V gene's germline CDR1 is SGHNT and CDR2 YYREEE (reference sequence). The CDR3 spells CASSLPGQGSYEQYF. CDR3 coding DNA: TGTGCCAGCAGCCTACCGGGACAGGGGTCCTACGAGCAGTACTTC.

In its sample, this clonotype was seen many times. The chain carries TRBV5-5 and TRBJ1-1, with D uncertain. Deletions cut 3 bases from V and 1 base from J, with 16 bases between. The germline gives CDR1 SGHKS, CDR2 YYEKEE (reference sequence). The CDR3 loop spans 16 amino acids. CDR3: CASSSFLDFPNTEAFF. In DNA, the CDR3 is TGTGCCAGCAGCTCATTTCTGGATTTCCCGAACACTGAAGCTTTCTTT.

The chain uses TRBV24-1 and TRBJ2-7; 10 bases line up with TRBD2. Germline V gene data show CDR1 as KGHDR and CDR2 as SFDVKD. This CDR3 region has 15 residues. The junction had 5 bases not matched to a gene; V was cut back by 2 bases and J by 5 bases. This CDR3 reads CATSDSSGSVHEQYF. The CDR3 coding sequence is TGTGCCACCAGTGATTCTAGCGGGAGCGTGCACGAGCAGTACTTC.